Below are 19 T cell receptor beta chains sequenced from a single sample in a study of blood T cell repertoires in COVID-19 (dated by TCRdb to the early 2020s). Receptor libraries were prepared by the immunoSEQ multiplex PCR assay. TCRdb's version of the immuneACCESS table is confined to in-frame rearrangements and falls short of the full clone set. An unresolved V gene accounts for under half of the shortfall where checked; the remainder is of unknown origin. For this sample there are 310,000 or so clones; roughly 90% appear just once. Of the sample, under 4.5% is held by the ten largest clones. The sample taken for sequencing was peripheral blood. The origin of the receptors is a woman between 50 and 59 years old with active or convalescent COVID-19.

The chain carries TRBV30 and TRBJ2-5; TRBD1 is a possible D gene (6 bases). V shed 2 bases and J shed 4 bases, with 14 bases lying between them. CDR3 length: 14 amino acids. Germline V CDR1 and CDR2: GTSNPN, SVGIG (reference sequence). DNA for the CDR3: TGTGCCTGGAGTCCCCTAGGGGGTGGAGAGACCCAGTACTTC. This encodes CAWSPLGGGETQYF.

The V gene is TRBV6-6, the J gene TRBJ2-7, with 10 bases fitting TRBD2. This CDR3 has 14 residues. The J segment lost 7 bases and the V segment lost 3 bases, leaving 6 bases of the junction unmatched. Germline assignment: CDR1 MNHNY and CDR2 SVGAGI (reference sequence). CDR3 sequence (DNA): TGTGCCAGCAGTTATGGGGTAGCGGGAGGAGAGCAGTACTTC. This gives the protein CASSYGVAGGEQYF.

The count of this clone is one. This sequence joins TRBV29-1 and TRBJ1-5, with D tentatively TRBD1 (6 bases). The CDR3 consists of 14 residues. Germline V gives CDR1 SQVTM, CDR2 ANQGSEA. The V end lost 6 bases, the J end lost 7 bases, and 19 bases lay between the germline ends. The CDR3 loop reads CSVEVGAGNQPQHF. CDR3 bases: TGCAGCGTAGAGGTGGGGGCAGGGAACCAGCCCCAGCATTTT. Full variable domain (missing parts from reference TRBV29-1 and TRBJ1-5): SAVISQKPSRDICQRGTSLTIQCQVDSQVTMMFWYRQQPGQSLTLIATANQGSEATYESGFVIDKFPISRPNLTFSTLTVSNMSPEDSSIYLCSVEVGAGNQPQHFGDGTRLSIL.

Here the CDR3 reads CASSPPRPQNEQFF. In DNA form, the CDR3 reads TGTGCCAGCTCACCACCTCGCCCCCAGAATGAGCAGTTCTTC. The V gene is TRBV18, the J gene TRBJ2-1, with unresolved D. The CDR3 has 14 amino acids. Germline assignment: CDR1 KGHSH and CDR2 LQKENI. V was cut by 0 bases and J by 7 bases, with 10 bases left in between.

The chain recombines TRBV6-2 or TRBV6-3 with TRBJ2-1; 13 bases line up with TRBD2. This CDR3 region has 15 residues. Per the germline V gene, CDR1 is MNHEY and CDR2 is SVGEGT. Trimming cost V 7 bases and J 5 bases; bases outside gene matches: 5. CDR3 bases: TGTGCCAGCATCCCCGGACTAGCGGGGGACAATGAGCAGTTCTTC. As protein: CASIPGLAGDNEQFF.

This chain uses TRBV3-1 (or the pseudogene TRBV3-2) with TRBJ2-2, with D possibly matching TRBD2 (7 bases). The CDR3 length is 21 residues. V was pared by 1 base and J by 2 bases, with 26 bases between. Germline V gives CDR1 LGHDT, CDR2 YNNKEL (reference sequence). This CDR3 is CASSQVLQLMAGATNTGELFF. CDR3 nucleotide sequence: TGTGCCAGCAGCCAAGTTTTGCAACTTATGGCGGGGGCAACTAACACCGGGGAGCTGTTTTTT.

The chain combines TRBV4-1 with TRBJ1-3; D unresolved. Germline assignment: CDR1 MGHRA and CDR2 YSYEKL. The V and J ends lost 2 bases and 5 bases respectively, with 13 bases between them. This CDR3 is built from 15 residues. The CDR3 nucleotides read TGCGCCAGCAGCCAAAGCCCAAGCCCGAGAAACACCATATATTTT. Amino acids: CASSQSPSPRNTIYF.

The chain couples TRBV14 to TRBJ2-1; 10 bases are a match to TRBD2. CDR3 length equals 22 residues. Trimming took 0 bases from V and 0 from J; bases not matched to a gene: 17. Germline V gives CDR1 SGHDN, CDR2 FVKESK. The CDR3 nucleotides read TGTGCCAGCAGCCAAGATATGGGTAGCGGGAGGCGTTCCACCAGCTCCTACAATGAGCAGTTCTTC. It translates to CASSQDMGSGRRSTSSYNEQFF.

The chain uses TRBV27 and TRBJ1-2; a possible D gene is TRBD1 (6 bases). The CDR3 is 14 residues long. Germline CDR1 is MNHEY and CDR2 is SMNVEV (reference sequence). Trimming cost V 4 bases and J 4 bases, with 13 bases left between them. The CDR3 loop reads CASSSVGAIYGYTF. For the CDR3, the DNA is TGTGCCAGCAGTTCCGTGGGGGCTATCTATGGCTACACCTTC.

The chain links TRBV7-2 to TRBJ1-1; D might be TRBD1 (6 bases). The CDR3 is 17 residues long. The V gene lost 3 bases and the J gene lost 6 bases, with 23 bases spanning the gap. CDR1 and CDR2 from the germline V gene are SGHTA and FQGNSA. This chain's CDR3 is CASSFQTQPTEGAEAFF. DNA for the CDR3: TGTGCCAGCAGCTTCCAGACCCAACCGACTGAGGGGGCTGAAGCTTTCTTT.

The chain uses TRBV18 and TRBJ1-3; maybe TRBD1 (6 bases). Germline V gene data show CDR1 as KGHSH and CDR2 as LQKENI. The CDR3 runs to 16 residues. Trimming cost V 1 base and J 1 base, with 11 bases left between them. The CDR3 protein is CASSPLQGLSGNTIYF. DNA of the CDR3: TGTGCCAGCTCACCACTACAGGGTTTGTCTGGAAACACCATATATTTT. Full variable domain (remainder filled in from reference TRBV18 and TRBJ1-3): NAGVMQNPRHLVRRRGQEARLRCSPMKGHSHVYWYRQLPEEGLKFMVYLQKENIIDESGMPKERFSAEFPKEGPSILRIQQVVRGDSAAYFCASSPLQGLSGNTIYFGEGSWLTVV.

CDR3 nucleotide sequence: TGTGCCAGCTCGCCTCTCGGAGCGATCACAGATACGCAGTATTTT. This codes for CASSPLGAITDTQYF. The chain has TRBV18 and TRBJ2-3; D gene uncertain. Germline loops: CDR1 KGHSH, CDR2 LQKENI. The CDR3 has 15 residues. The ends were cut back, 6 bases at V and 2 bases at J, with 15 bases in the middle.

The chain recombines TRBV28 with TRBJ1-5; the D is unclear. Trimming shortened V by 6 bases and J by 7 bases, and 10 bases separated the two germline ends. This CDR3 region has 12 residues. CDR1 and CDR2 (germline): MDHEN, SYDVKM. The CDR3 DNA is TGTGCCAGCAGCCCCCGAGGACAGCCCCAGCATTTT. Amino acids: CASSPRGQPQHF. Complete variable domain (other parts from reference TRBV28 and TRBJ1-5): DVKVTQSSRYLVKRTGEKVFLECVQDMDHENMFWYRQDPGLGLRLIYFSYDVKMKEKGDIPEGYSVSREKKERFSLILESASTNQTSMYLCASSPRGQPQHFGDGTRLSIL.

This clone has only one observation. The chain has TRBV7-6 and TRBJ2-3; 8 bases are a match to TRBD1. In germline, CDR1 is SGHVS, CDR2 FNYEAQ. The length of the CDR3 is 16 residues. V shed 1 base and J 5 bases; nucleotides not matched to a gene: 8. CDR3 coding DNA: TGTGCCAGCAGCTTAGGACAGGGGCATCAGGGAGATACGCAGTATTTT. This encodes CASSLGQGHQGDTQYF.

This rearrangement joins TRBV7-6 to TRBJ2-3; D perhaps matches TRBD1 (6 bases). Germline CDR1 SGHVS, CDR2 FNYEAQ. The CDR3 is 14 amino acids. Trimming removed 4 bases at V and 3 bases at J, with 11 bases between. CDR3 amino acids: CASSSQGWTDTQYF. CDR3 nucleotide sequence: TGTGCCAGCAGCTCACAGGGTTGGACAGATACGCAGTATTTT.

This clone appeared a single time. This rearrangement joins TRBV3-1 (or the pseudogene TRBV3-2) to TRBJ1-1; 8 nucleotides line up with TRBD1. CDR3 length: 14 residues. V lost 5 bases to trimming and J lost 1 base; unmatched junction nucleotides: 3. The germline V gene has CDR1 LGHDT and CDR2 YNNKEL (reference sequence). The CDR3 loop is CASSFGQGNTEAFF. CDR3 bases: TGTGCCAGCAGCTTTGGACAGGGGAACACTGAAGCTTTCTTT.

The chain recombines TRBV4-3 with TRBJ1-1; D is undetermined. CDR3 length equals 15 residues. Deletions cut 2 bases from V and 5 bases from J, with 15 bases between. Germline values: CDR1 LGHNA, CDR2 YSLEER. CDR3 bases: TGCGCCAGCAGCCAATCTTCGACTGCGTTGACTGAAGCTTTCTTT. Translating it yields CASSQSSTALTEAFF.

This clone was detected once. The chain joins TRBV7-2 to TRBJ1-2; 7 bases align to TRBD1. J gave up 5 bases and V 5 bases, and 8 bases lay outside the gene matches. Germline CDR1 and CDR2: SGHTA and FQGNSA. The CDR3 is 14 amino acids. CDR3 amino acids: CASSLEGTAYGYTF. As DNA, the CDR3 is TGTGCCAGCAGCCTAGAGGGGACAGCATATGGCTACACCTTC.

This chain connects TRBV19 to TRBJ2-5, with TRBD1 matching over 9 bases. V shed 9 bases, J shed 1 base, and the junction held 3 bases outside the gene matches. Per germline, CDR1 LNHDA and CDR2 SQIVND (reference sequence). CDR3 size: 13 residues. The CDR3 reads CASNRGLQETQYF. CDR3 DNA sequence: TGTGCCAGCAACAGGGGGCTCCAAGAGACCCAGTACTTC.